The 19 T cell receptor beta chains listed next were all sequenced from one sample in a study of graft-versus-host responses after intestinal transplantation. Sequencing was performed with immunoSEQ multiplex PCR; in TCRdb, only in-frame clones are kept and a portion is missing. The sample includes roughly 18,000 clones, more than 30% of them seen just once. This specimen consisted of alloreactive CD4+ T cells from a mixed lymphocyte reaction culture, obtained before intestinal transplant. Subset: CFSE-low proliferating T cells sorted from approximately six-day pre-transplant mixed lymphocyte reaction (GvH or HvG direction). All receptors come from a human patient who received an intestinal transplant.

This clone showed up just a few times. Additional DNA sequences in this sample encode the identical CDR3. This chain uses TRBV30 with TRBJ1-5; D remains unclear. The V gene lost 0 bases and the J gene lost 7 bases, with 10 bases spanning the gap. The CDR3 has 13 residues. The germline V gene has CDR1 GTSNPN and CDR2 SVGIG (reference sequence). CDR3 protein: CAWSVRGNQPQHF. The CDR3 DNA reads TGTGCCTGGAGTGTACGGGGTAACCAGCCCCAGCATTTT.

The table lists this clone with a few counts. This chain links TRBV18 with TRBJ1-5, with D perhaps TRBD1 (5 bases). Looked up from germline, CDR1 is KGHSH and CDR2 is LQKENI. There are 15 residues in the CDR3. The ends were cut back, 6 bases at V and 1 base at J, with 13 bases in the middle. CDR3 nucleotide sequence: TGTGCCAGCTCCCTCAGAAGGACAAGCAATCAGCCCCAGCATTTT. Encoded protein: CASSLRRTSNQPQHF.

The rearrangement joins TRBV2 to TRBJ1-1; perhaps TRBD1 as D (6 bases). The V gene lost 6 bases and the J gene lost 10 bases, with 15 bases spanning the gap. The CDR3 extends over 12 amino acids. The V gene's germline CDR1 is SNHLY and CDR2 FYNNEI. CDR3: CASRDTGRRAFF. DNA for the CDR3: TGTGCCAGCAGGGACACAGGGAGGCGAGCTTTCTTT.

This clone was detected only a few times. The chain uses TRBV18 and TRBJ2-7; TRBD2 aligns across 13 bases. V gave up 0 bases and J gave up 5 bases; unmatched junction bases: 1. The CDR3 loop spans 15 amino acids. Germline CDR1 KGHSH, CDR2 LQKENI. CDR3 in amino acids: CASSPPGLAGHEQYF. The CDR3 DNA sequence: TGTGCCAGCTCACCACCGGGACTAGCGGGGCACGAGCAGTACTTC.

In its sample, this clone was seen once. CDR3 coding DNA: TGTGCCAGCAGCTTGTACCGGGACTCAGGTGGCTATGGCTACACCTTC. Encoded protein: CASSLYRDSGGYGYTF. The chain uses TRBV11-3 and TRBJ1-2; the D gene is possibly TRBD1 (5 bases). The CDR3 runs 16 residues. V was clipped by 3 bases and J by 4 bases, with 18 bases between them. CDR1 SGHNT and CDR2 YENEEA come from the germline V gene.

This clone has just a few counts. The chain has TRBV23-1 and TRBJ1-6, with D perhaps TRBD1 (5 bases). TRBV23-1 has ORF status, its function being uncertain. V dropped 0 bases and J dropped 8 bases, with 14 bases sitting between them. The CDR3 spans 16 residues. Here the CDR3 DNA reads TGCGCCAGCAGTCAATCGGGGGGTGGTATGCATTCACCCCTCCACTTT. It yields the protein CASSQSGGGMHSPLHF.

Within the sample, this clone is medium-sized. The chain is built from TRBV5-4 and TRBJ1-6; 7 bases are a match to TRBD1. Germline values: CDR1 SGHNT, CDR2 YYREEE (reference sequence). J was trimmed by 7 bases and V by 3 bases; bases with no gene match: 7. The CDR3 spans 15 residues. This CDR3 is CASSSAGTVNSPLHF. The CDR3 region has the DNA TGTGCCAGCAGCTCGGCCGGGACAGTCAATTCACCCCTCCACTTT.

The chain combines TRBV18 with TRBJ1-5; 9 bases fit TRBD1. Germline trimming cut 3 bases from V and 3 bases from J; bases unmatched to any gene: 6. The V gene's germline CDR1 is KGHSH and CDR2 LQKENI. The CDR3 sequence is 16 residues long. CDR3 DNA sequence: TGTGCCAGCTCACCCCTGGACAGGGGAATCAATCAGCCCCAGCATTTT. It encodes CASSPLDRGINQPQHF.

The chain has TRBV5-1 and TRBJ2-5; 7 bases map to TRBD1. This CDR3 contains 14 residues. V was clipped by 0 bases and J by 5 bases; unmatched bases: 4. The germline gives CDR1 SGHRS, CDR2 YFSETQ. The DNA for the CDR3 is TGCGCCAGCAGCTTGGGACAGGGCTTGGAGACCCAGTACTTC. Encoded protein: CASSLGQGLETQYF.

This sequence joins TRBV20-1 and TRBJ1-2, with 7 bases fitting TRBD1. J was trimmed by 7 bases and V by 6 bases; bases with no gene match: 5. The CDR3 totals 11 residues. CDR1 is DFQATT and CDR2 is SNEGSKA in the germline V gene (reference sequence). The CDR3 nucleotides read TGCAGTGCGCAAGGGGGCGCTGGCTACACCTTC. Its protein is CSAQGGAGYTF.

This chain joins TRBV13 and TRBJ2-3; 7 bases align to TRBD1. CDR1 is PRHDT, CDR2 FYEKMQ, per germline (reference sequence). The CDR3 is made up of 16 amino acids. V lost 5 bases to trimming and J lost 1 base; unmatched junction nucleotides: 9. CDR3 loop: CASSLRQGSGTDTQYF. The CDR3 region has the DNA TGTGCCAGCAGCCTCAGACAGGGCTCCGGCACAGATACGCAGTATTTT.

V and J are TRBV4-2 and TRBJ2-7; tentatively, D is TRBD1 or TRBD2 (5 bases each). The CDR3 spans 13 residues. V was shortened by 4 bases and J by 6 bases, with 13 bases between the two germline ends. Germline-derived CDR1 and CDR2 are LGHNA and YNFKEQ. This CDR3 reads CASSPASRGEQYF. The CDR3 DNA follows: TGTGCCAGCAGCCCGGCGTCGAGGGGCGAGCAGTACTTC.

The sample holds a few counts of this clone. This chain connects TRBV6-5 to TRBJ1-1, with D maybe TRBD1 (6 bases). Trimming took 4 bases from V and 8 from J, leaving 8 bases between them. The CDR3 sequence is 11 residues long. From germline, CDR1 is MNHEY and CDR2 SVGAGI. For the CDR3, the DNA is TGTGCCAGCAGTTCTGGACAGGAAGCTTTCTTT. This translates into CASSSGQEAFF.

The gene calls are TRBV25-1 and TRBJ2-3; maybe TRBD2 (6 bases). From germline, CDR1 is MGHDK and CDR2 SYGVNS. The CDR3 extends over 14 amino acids. Trimming removed 1 base from V and 12 bases from J, with 17 bases in between. As DNA, the CDR3 is TGTGCCAGCAGTGAATGGGCCTCTAGCGCCAACCAGTATTTT. Protein product: CASSEWASSANQYF.

This clone was counted only a few times. The chain combines TRBV27 with TRBJ1-2; 12 bases match TRBD1. From germline, CDR1 is MNHEY and CDR2 SMNVEV (reference sequence). The CDR3 spans 14 residues. V lost 6 bases, J lost 4 bases, and 3 bases stayed unmatched. In DNA, the CDR3 is TGTGCCAGCAGGGGACAGGGGGCTGGCTATGGCTACACCTTC. Its protein is CASRGQGAGYGYTF.

The chain employs TRBV9 and TRBJ1-2; no reliable D call. The CDR3 loop spans 15 amino acids. CDR1 is SGDLS and CDR2 is YYNGEE in the germline V gene. The V gene lost 3 bases and the J gene lost 5 bases, with 17 bases spanning the gap. The CDR3 region has the DNA TGTGCCAGCAGCGCTACACGGTACCAGGCATATGGCTACACCTTC. Its protein is CASSATRYQAYGYTF. Full variable domain (rest looked up from reference TRBV9 and TRBJ1-2): DSGVTQTPKHLITATGQRVTLRCSPRSGDLSVYWYQQSLDQGLQFLIQYYNGEERAKGNILERFSAQQFPDLHSELNLSSLELGDSALYFCASSATRYQAYGYTFGSGTRLTVV.

J is TRBJ2-4 and V is TRBV7-9, with D unresolved. Trimming took off 5 bases at V and 6 bases at J, with 14 bases between the two ends. Germline-derived CDR1 and CDR2 are SEHNR and FQNEAQ (reference sequence). CDR3 length: 14 residues. In nucleotides, the CDR3 is TGTGCCAGCAGCCGCAACAGAGAGACAAACATTCAGTACTTC. Its translation is CASSRNRETNIQYF.

In this sample, this clone is medium-sized. The chain carries TRBV6-1 and TRBJ2-7; 7 bases are a match to TRBD1. The CDR3 consists of 15 residues. Germline trimming cut 7 bases from V and 1 base from J; bases unmatched to any gene: 10. CDR1 and CDR2 (germline): MNHNS, SASEGT. This chain's CDR3 is CASNLDRVTSYEQYF. The CDR3 DNA follows: TGTGCCAGCAACCTAGACAGGGTGACATCCTACGAGCAGTACTTC.

This clone is classed as medium-sized. V gene TRBV5-6 combines with J gene TRBJ1-6; tentative D call: TRBD1 (5 bases). The V end was cut by 0 bases, the J end by 10 bases, with 14 bases between. CDR3 length: 15 amino acids. Per germline, CDR1 SGHDT and CDR2 YYEEEE. CDR3 sequence (DNA): TGTGCCAGCAGCTTGGGTCCGCAGGGACCCTCACCCCTCCACTTT. This translates into CASSLGPQGPSPLHF.